These 31 T cell receptor beta chains originate from one sample sequenced in a study of T cell responses to AZD1222 COVID-19 vaccine. The protocol was immunoSEQ multiplex PCR, while the TCRdb copy is restricted to in-frame clones and leaves out a portion. The sample consists of some 130,000 clones, around 90% of them appearing once. This specimen consisted of peripheral blood, obtained 28 days after the second AZD1222 dose. These receptors were obtained from an adult who received the AZD1222 COVID-19 vaccine.

The J gene is TRBJ2-2, the V gene TRBV3-1 (or the pseudogene TRBV3-2); no definite D call. The V gene's germline CDR1 is LGHDT and CDR2 YNNKEL (reference sequence). Trimming left V 5 bases short and J 0 bases short, with 4 bases between. CDR3 length: 13 amino acids. CDR3 sequence reads: CASSFTNTGELFF. For the CDR3, the DNA is TGTGCCAGCAGCTTCACGAACACCGGGGAGCTGTTTTTT.

This chain connects TRBV19 to TRBJ1-4; D is ambiguous. V lost 3 bases, J lost 4 bases, and 15 bases lay in between. The CDR3 totals 16 residues. Germline-derived CDR1 and CDR2 are LNHDA and SQIVND (reference sequence). CDR3 DNA: TGTGCCAGTAGTATTACCCCGTCAACGGGTAATGAAAAACTGTTTTTT. This encodes CASSITPSTGNEKLFF.

The CDR3 is CASSLRAGDGTYGYTF. The CDR3 DNA is TGTGCCAGCAGCCTTAGGGCTGGGGACGGAACCTATGGCTACACCTTC. The rearrangement joins TRBV7-8 to TRBJ1-2, with D perhaps matching TRBD1 (5 bases). V was trimmed by 5 bases and J by 4 bases, leaving 20 bases between them. The germline CDR1 and CDR2 sequences are SGHVS and FQNEAQ. The length of the CDR3 is 16 residues.

This clone was picked up one time. The J gene is TRBJ2-7, the V gene TRBV29-1; no clear D. Trimming removed 5 bases from V and 0 bases from J, with 14 bases in between. The CDR3 runs to 14 residues. Germline V gives CDR1 SQVTM, CDR2 ANQGSEA. CDR3 sequence reads: CSVLEQASSYEQYF. The DNA for the CDR3 is TGCAGCGTTCTGGAGCAGGCGAGCTCCTACGAGCAGTACTTC.

The chain uses TRBV6-2 or TRBV6-3 and TRBJ1-5; D is possibly TRBD1 (5 bases). The germline V gene has CDR1 MNHEY and CDR2 SVGEGT. The V and J ends lost 4 bases and 3 bases respectively, with 10 bases between them. This CDR3 comprises 14 residues. The CDR3, as DNA: TGTGCCAGCAGTTTGTGGGGCTACAATCAGCCCCAGCATTTT. This gives the protein CASSLWGYNQPQHF.

The chain joins TRBV11-2 to TRBJ1-3; no clear D. Deletions cut 0 bases from V and 0 bases from J, with 9 bases between. Germline values: CDR1 SGHAT, CDR2 FQNNGV. The CDR3 extends over 16 amino acids. Here the CDR3 reads CASSLEWYSSGNTIYF. CDR3 sequence (DNA): TGTGCCAGCAGCTTAGAATGGTACAGCTCTGGAAACACCATATATTTT.

This chain links TRBV7-9 with TRBJ2-5; no definite D call. Germline CDR1 SEHNR, CDR2 FQNEAQ (reference sequence). With 2 bases removed from V and 3 bases from J, the gap between germline ends came to 10 bases. The CDR3 loop spans 14 amino acids. This CDR3 is CASSLRAFEETQYF. CDR3 in DNA: TGTGCCAGCAGCTTAAGAGCCTTTGAAGAGACCCAGTACTTC.

The chain is built from TRBV5-6 and TRBJ2-3; D call uncertain. This CDR3 has 13 residues. The germline V and J ends were trimmed by 3 bases and 4 bases, with 9 bases remaining between them. Germline CDR1 SGHDT, CDR2 YYEEEE. The CDR3 sequence is CASSSWAADTQYF. The CDR3 region has the DNA TGTGCCAGCAGCTCGTGGGCAGCAGATACGCAGTATTTT.

J is TRBJ2-1 and V is TRBV7-9; 7 nucleotides agree with TRBD2. This CDR3 comprises 13 residues. Germline CDR1 reads SEHNR; CDR2 reads FQNEAQ (reference sequence). Trimming cost V 11 bases and J 9 bases; bases outside gene matches: 13. CDR3 sequence: CAAGVGGDREQFF. The CDR3 DNA reads TGTGCCGCGGGGGTCGGCGGGGATCGTGAGCAGTTCTTC.

The chain joins TRBV4-1 to TRBJ2-1; 7 bases agree with TRBD2. From germline, CDR1 is MGHRA and CDR2 YSYEKL. The junction had 5 bases not matched to a gene; V was cut back by 6 bases and J by 0 bases. The CDR3 runs to 15 residues. Here the CDR3 DNA reads TGCGCCAGCAGGGGCGGGGGAAGCTCCTACAATGAGCAGTTCTTC. Amino acid sequence: CASRGGGSSYNEQFF.

The V gene is TRBV19, the J gene TRBJ1-6, with no clear D. This CDR3 comprises 16 residues. Trimming removed 3 bases from V and 10 bases from J, with 19 bases in between. Germline V gene data show CDR1 as LNHDA and CDR2 as SQIVND (reference sequence). As DNA, the CDR3 is TGTGCCAGTAGTATCAAGAGGGCTGACGAGGGCTCACCCCTCCACTTT. Amino acid sequence: CASSIKRADEGSPLHF.

The chain is built from TRBV2 and TRBJ2-2; D perhaps matches TRBD1 (6 bases). CDR3 length: 17 amino acids. V lost 6 bases, J lost 4 bases, and 21 bases lay in between. CDR1 is SNHLY and CDR2 is FYNNEI in the germline V gene. The CDR3 is CASSAAPGEWGTGELFF. As DNA, the CDR3 is TGTGCCAGCAGCGCCGCTCCAGGGGAGTGGGGCACCGGGGAGCTGTTTTTT.

V is TRBV6-2 or TRBV6-3 and J is TRBJ1-2, with D hard to call. The CDR3 covers 13 residues. Trimming removed 2 bases at V and 7 bases at J, with 11 bases between. Germline V gives CDR1 MNHEY, CDR2 SVGEGT. The CDR3 sequence is CASSYQSSFGYTF. The CDR3 DNA follows: TGTGCCAGCAGTTACCAATCGTCGTTTGGCTACACCTTC.

This rearrangement joins TRBV6-6 to TRBJ2-3; D possibly uses TRBD1 or TRBD2 (6 bases each). The germline CDR1 and CDR2 sequences are MNHNY and SVGAGI (reference sequence). The V gene lost 5 bases and the J gene lost 0 bases, with 9 bases spanning the gap. The CDR3 runs to 14 residues. The CDR3 protein is CASSGGPSTDTQYF. In nucleotides, the CDR3 is TGTGCCAGCAGTGGGGGGCCGAGCACAGATACGCAGTATTTT.

V gene TRBV6-6 combines with J gene TRBJ1-4, with D perhaps TRBD1 (6 bases). V lost 0 bases, J lost 7 bases, and 9 bases lay in between. The germline CDR1 and CDR2 sequences are MNHNY and SVGAGI (reference sequence). The CDR3 is 14 amino acids. For the CDR3, the DNA is TGTGCCAGCAGTTACTCTCCAGGGGCTGAAAAACTGTTTTTT. It translates to CASSYSPGAEKLFF.

The chain recombines TRBV6-2 or TRBV6-3 with TRBJ2-7, with TRBD2 matching over 8 bases. Germline CDR1 MNHEY, CDR2 SVGEGT. After removal of 5 bases from V and 5 bases from J, the junction contained 11 bases not matched to a gene. CDR3 length: 15 amino acids. DNA for the CDR3: TGTGCCAGCAGTCTTTCCGGGACTAGGAAAGACGAGCAGTACTTC. It is translated as CASSLSGTRKDEQYF.

V and J are TRBV5-8 and TRBJ2-3, with D unclear. Per germline, CDR1 SGHTS and CDR2 YDEGEE. This CDR3 comprises 15 residues. Trimming took 6 bases from V and 0 from J, leaving 14 bases between them. The CDR3 DNA sequence: TGTGCCAGCACCATCCGTAAAATCAGCACAGATACGCAGTATTTT. This gives the protein CASTIRKISTDTQYF.

This rearrangement joins TRBV10-3 to TRBJ1-3; 9 bases are a match to TRBD1. This CDR3 has 13 residues. Germline V gene data show CDR1 as ENHRY and CDR2 as SYGVKD. V trimming: 4 bases; J trimming: 9 bases; junction bases outside the gene matches: 4. The CDR3 reads CAISVGTGSTIYF. CDR3 nucleotide sequence: TGTGCCATCAGTGTCGGGACAGGGTCCACCATATATTTT.

The rearrangement joins TRBV18 to TRBJ1-4; tentative D call: TRBD1 (6 bases). Trimming removed 5 bases at V and 3 bases at J, with 10 bases between. The CDR3 has 14 amino acids. The germline gives CDR1 KGHSH, CDR2 LQKENI. The CDR3 DNA reads TGTGCCAGCTCAACACAGGGTTCTAATGAAAAACTGTTTTTT. It encodes CASSTQGSNEKLFF.

The chain employs TRBV7-2 and TRBJ2-5; possible D gene TRBD2, 5 bases. Trimming removed 2 bases at V and 2 bases at J, with 12 bases between. CDR3 length: 15 amino acids. Germline lookup yields CDR1 SGHTA and CDR2 FQGNSA. The CDR3 DNA is TGTGCCAGCAGCTTAATTCCGGGGAGACAAGAGACCCAGTACTTC. It codes for CASSLIPGRQETQYF.

The V gene is TRBV30, the J gene TRBJ1-4; D ambiguous. The CDR3 covers 14 residues. The germline gives CDR1 GTSNPN, CDR2 SVGIG (reference sequence). The germline V and J ends were trimmed by 3 bases and 3 bases, with 11 bases remaining between them. CDR3 bases: TGTGCCTGGAGGCCGGGAGTTCCTAATGAAAAACTGTTTTTT. Translating it yields CAWRPGVPNEKLFF.

The chain joins TRBV7-3 to TRBJ2-3; a possible D gene is TRBD2 (5 bases). The germline V and J ends were trimmed by 5 bases and 4 bases, with 19 bases remaining between them. The CDR3 has 16 amino acids. The V gene's germline CDR1 is SGHTA and CDR2 FQGTGA. The CDR3 loop reads CASSPKSGTRADTQYF. CDR3 nucleotide sequence: TGTGCCAGCAGCCCCAAGTCGGGTACTAGAGCAGATACGCAGTATTTT.

The chain has TRBV25-1 and TRBJ1-5; D perhaps matches TRBD1 (5 bases). Germline values: CDR1 MGHDK, CDR2 SYGVNS. This CDR3 region has 15 residues. Between the trimmed V and J ends, which lost 3 bases and 7 bases, there was a span of 16 bases. CDR3 loop: CASSEGTTGSQPQHF. As DNA, the CDR3 is TGTGCCAGCAGTGAGGGGACGACGGGGTCCCAGCCCCAGCATTTT.

The V call is TRBV7-3, the J call TRBJ2-3, with no clear D. Germline V gives CDR1 SGHTA, CDR2 FQGTGA. CDR3 size: 13 residues. Trimming took 5 bases from V and 4 from J, leaving 10 bases between them. CDR3 in amino acids: CASSPLGSDTQYF. The CDR3 DNA reads as TGTGCCAGCAGCCCTCTGGGGTCAGATACGCAGTATTTT.

CDR3 nucleotides: TGTGCCAGCAGGGCCCACTATAATTCACCCCTCCACTTT. Its translation is CASRAHYNSPLHF. The chain carries TRBV27 and TRBJ1-6; D ambiguous. The germline V gene encodes CDR1 MNHEY and CDR2 SMNVEV (reference sequence). This CDR3 is 13 amino acids long. V lost 6 bases and J 3 bases, leaving 6 bases between the germline ends.

This rearrangement joins TRBV5-6 to TRBJ2-1, with 10 bases matching TRBD2. This CDR3 comprises 17 residues. CDR1 is SGHDT and CDR2 is YYEEEE in the germline V gene. Trimming took 4 bases from V and 6 from J; bases not matched to a gene: 13. The CDR3 coding sequence is TGTGCCAGCAGCCGGACTAGCGGACTCCTTCTAGGCAATGAGCAGTTCTTC. Residues: CASSRTSGLLLGNEQFF.

This clone was observed a single time. This sequence joins TRBV5-1 and TRBJ1-1; the D is unclear. Looked up from germline, CDR1 is SGHRS and CDR2 is YFSETQ. The V and J ends lost 0 bases and 8 bases respectively, with 14 bases between them. CDR3 length: 14 residues. The CDR3 reads CASSLDAHRAEAFF. DNA of the CDR3: TGCGCCAGCAGCTTGGACGCCCATCGGGCCGAAGCTTTCTTT.

This sequence joins TRBV14 and TRBJ1-2; no definite D call. Germline V gene lookup returns CDR1 SGHDN and CDR2 FVKESK. This CDR3 region has 13 residues. V lost 2 bases to trimming and J lost 0 bases, with 4 bases between them. CDR3 coding DNA: TGTGCCAGCAGCCAAAGGGCTAACTATGGCTACACCTTC. This gives the protein CASSQRANYGYTF.

This clone was seen once. The V and J genes are TRBV7-2 and TRBJ1-3; D ambiguous. Germline-derived CDR1 and CDR2 are SGHTA and FQGNSA. The CDR3 contains 14 residues. Trimming removed 5 bases at V and 3 bases at J, with 11 bases between. The CDR3 DNA reads as TGTGCCAGCAGCGAGGATCTCATTGGAAACACCATATATTTT. Translating it yields CASSEDLIGNTIYF.

The genes are TRBV18 and TRBJ2-1, with 10 bases lining up with TRBD1. The CDR3 length is 15 residues. J lost 7 bases, V lost 4 bases, and 7 bases had no gene match. From germline, CDR1 is KGHSH and CDR2 LQKENI. The CDR3 protein is CASSQDRGVRNEQFF. The CDR3 DNA sequence: TGTGCCAGCTCACAGGACAGGGGGGTAAGGAATGAGCAGTTCTTC.

This chain joins TRBV11-2 and TRBJ1-6; D unresolved. Germline values: CDR1 SGHAT, CDR2 FQNNGV. Trimming took off 1 base at V and 7 bases at J, with 8 bases between the two ends. The CDR3 is 14 amino acids. In nucleotides, the CDR3 is TGTGCCAGCAGCTTAGCCCTATCCAATTCACCCCTCCACTTT. As protein: CASSLALSNSPLHF.